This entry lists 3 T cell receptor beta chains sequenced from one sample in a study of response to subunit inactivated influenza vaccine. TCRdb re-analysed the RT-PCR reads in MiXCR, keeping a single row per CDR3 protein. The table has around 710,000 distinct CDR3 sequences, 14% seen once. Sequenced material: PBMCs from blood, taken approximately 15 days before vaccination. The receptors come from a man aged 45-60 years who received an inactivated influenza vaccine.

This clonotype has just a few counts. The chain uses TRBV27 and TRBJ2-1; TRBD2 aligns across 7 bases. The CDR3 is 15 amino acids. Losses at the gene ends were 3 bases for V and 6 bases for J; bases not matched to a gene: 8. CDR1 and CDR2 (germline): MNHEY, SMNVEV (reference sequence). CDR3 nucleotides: TGTGCCAGCAGTTTTGGTAGGGGACTAAGCAATGAGCAGTTCTTC. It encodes CASSFGRGLSNEQFF.

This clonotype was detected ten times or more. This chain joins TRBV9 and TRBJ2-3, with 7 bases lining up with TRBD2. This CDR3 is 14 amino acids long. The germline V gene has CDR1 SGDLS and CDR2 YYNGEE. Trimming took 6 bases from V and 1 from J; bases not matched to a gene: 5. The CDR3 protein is CASTVGGGTDTQYF. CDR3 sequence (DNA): TGTGCCAGCACCGTGGGGGGGGGCACAGATACGCAGTATTTT.

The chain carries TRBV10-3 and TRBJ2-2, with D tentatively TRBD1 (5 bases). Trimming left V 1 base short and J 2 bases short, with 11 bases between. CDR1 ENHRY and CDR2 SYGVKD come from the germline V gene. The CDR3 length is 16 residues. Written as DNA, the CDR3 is TGTGCCATCAGTGAGTTCTCAGGGAAAAACACCGGGGAGCTGTTTTTT. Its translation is CAISEFSGKNTGELFF.